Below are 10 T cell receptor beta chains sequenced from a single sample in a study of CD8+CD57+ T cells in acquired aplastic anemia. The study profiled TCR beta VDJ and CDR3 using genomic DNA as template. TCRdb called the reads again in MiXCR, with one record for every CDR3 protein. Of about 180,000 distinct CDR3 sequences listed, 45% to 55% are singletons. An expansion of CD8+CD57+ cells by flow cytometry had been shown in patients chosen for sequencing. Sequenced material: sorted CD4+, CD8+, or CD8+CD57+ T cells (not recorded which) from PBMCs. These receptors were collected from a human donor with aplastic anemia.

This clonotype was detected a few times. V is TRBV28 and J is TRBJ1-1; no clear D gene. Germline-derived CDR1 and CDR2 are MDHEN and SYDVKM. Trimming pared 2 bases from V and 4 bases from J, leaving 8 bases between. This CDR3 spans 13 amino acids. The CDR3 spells CASSLKLGTEAFF. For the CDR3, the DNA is TGTGCCAGCAGTTTAAAGTTGGGCACTGAAGCTTTCTTT.

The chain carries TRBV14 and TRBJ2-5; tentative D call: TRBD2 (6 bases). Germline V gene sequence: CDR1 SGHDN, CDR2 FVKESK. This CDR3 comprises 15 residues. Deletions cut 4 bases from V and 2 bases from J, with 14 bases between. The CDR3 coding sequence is TGTGCCAGCAGCCCGATGGGTGCGGGACAAGAGACCCAGTACTTC. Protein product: CASSPMGAGQETQYF.

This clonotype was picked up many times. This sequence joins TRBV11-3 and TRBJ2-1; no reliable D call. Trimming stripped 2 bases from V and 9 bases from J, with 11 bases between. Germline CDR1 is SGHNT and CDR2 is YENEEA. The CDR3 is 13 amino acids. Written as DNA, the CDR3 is TGTGCCAGCAGCTTAAGGACCCCGTCTGAGCAGTTCTTC. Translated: CASSLRTPSEQFF.

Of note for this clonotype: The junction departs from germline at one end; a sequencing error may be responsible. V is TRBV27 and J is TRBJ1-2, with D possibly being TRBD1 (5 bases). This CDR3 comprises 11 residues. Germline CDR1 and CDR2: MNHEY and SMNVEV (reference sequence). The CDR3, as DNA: TGTGCCAGCAGTTTAGGCGGGGACCCCCTATTC. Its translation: CASSLGGDPLF.

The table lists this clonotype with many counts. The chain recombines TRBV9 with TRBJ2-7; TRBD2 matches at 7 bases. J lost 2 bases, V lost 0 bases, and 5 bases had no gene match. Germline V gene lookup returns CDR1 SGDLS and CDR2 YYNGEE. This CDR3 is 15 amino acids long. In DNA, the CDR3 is TGTGCCAGCAGCGTAGATCTAGGGAGGGCCTACGAGCAGTACTTC. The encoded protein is CASSVDLGRAYEQYF.

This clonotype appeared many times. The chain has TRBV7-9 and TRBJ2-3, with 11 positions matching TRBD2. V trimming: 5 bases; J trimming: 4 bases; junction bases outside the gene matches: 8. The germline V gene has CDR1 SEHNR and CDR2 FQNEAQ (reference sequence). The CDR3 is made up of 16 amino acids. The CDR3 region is CASSRGGLAGADTQYF. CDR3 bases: TGTGCCAGCAGCCGAGGAGGACTAGCGGGTGCAGATACGCAGTATTTT.

This CDR3 is CARELGTTYEQYF. The CDR3 coding sequence is TGCGCTAGAGAACTTGGGACCACCTACGAGCAGTACTTC. The chain couples TRBV5-1 to TRBJ2-7, with D tentatively TRBD1 or TRBD2 (5 bases each). Germline V gene data show CDR1 as SGHRS and CDR2 as YFSETQ. CDR3 size: 13 residues.

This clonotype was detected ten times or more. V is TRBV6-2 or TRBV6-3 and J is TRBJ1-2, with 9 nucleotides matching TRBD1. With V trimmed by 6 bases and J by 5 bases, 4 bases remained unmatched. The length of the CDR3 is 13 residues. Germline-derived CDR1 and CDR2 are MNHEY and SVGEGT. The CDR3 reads CASSRGQGYGYTF. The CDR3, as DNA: TGTGCCAGCAGCCGGGGACAGGGATATGGCTACACCTTC.

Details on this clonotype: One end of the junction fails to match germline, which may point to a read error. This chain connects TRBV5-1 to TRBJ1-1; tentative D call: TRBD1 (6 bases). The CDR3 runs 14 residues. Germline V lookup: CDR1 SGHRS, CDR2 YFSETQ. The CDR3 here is CASSGGQGYTGAFF. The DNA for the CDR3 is TGCGCCAGCAGTGGGGGGCAGGGGTACACTGGAGCTTTCTTT.

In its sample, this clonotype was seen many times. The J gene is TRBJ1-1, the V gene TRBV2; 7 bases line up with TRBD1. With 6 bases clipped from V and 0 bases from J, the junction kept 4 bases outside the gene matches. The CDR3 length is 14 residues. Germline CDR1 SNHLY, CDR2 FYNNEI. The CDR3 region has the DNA TGTGCCAGCAGCCCACAGGGGATGAACACTGAAGCTTTCTTT. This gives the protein CASSPQGMNTEAFF.